The clone carrying this T cell receptor beta chain was detected ten times or more. The sample comes from a study of molecular identifiers for immune sequencing clone quantification. Via MiXCR, TCRdb re-called the PCR reads, giving one row per CDR3 protein. The sample includes about 640,000 distinct CDR3 sequences, approximately 20% of them seen just once. This clonotype was sampled from a human donor in good health. Some libraries in this study had Jurkat cell RNA spiked in. The sample consisted of naive CD8+ T cells from blood, with Jurkat cell RNA spiked in. Subset described: FACS-sorted CD8+CD4-CCR7+CD45RA+ naive T cells.

The CDR3 protein is CASSETTPMRQYF. The CDR3 DNA reads as TGTGCCAGCAGCGAGACGACCCCGATGAGGCAGTACTTC. V is TRBV7-9 and J is TRBJ2-7; D is ambiguous. The V gene lost 5 bases and the J gene lost 9 bases, with 17 bases spanning the gap. The CDR3 is 13 residues long. Per germline, CDR1 SEHNR and CDR2 FQNEAQ (reference sequence).